Reported below is one TCR beta chain. Antigen: not known. The CDR3 covers 16 residues. Trimming removed 0 bases from V and 0 bases from J, with 11 bases in between. Looked up from germline, CDR1 is KGHSH and CDR2 is LQKENI. This specimen belongs to a study of CD8+ T cells in alopecia areata. Findings and limits, study-wide: Affected scalp, especially in alopecia totalis/universalis, had a higher clonality than normal scalp did.

Treatment meaning: oral pan-JAK inhibitor, 5-10 mg twice daily. Obtained from alopecia areata patients were lesional scalp punch biopsies along with peripheral blood. Investigators isolated RNA and reverse transcribed it into cDNA to act as the sequencing template. The assay was immunoSEQ multiplex PCR, and TCRdb's table has in-frame clones only and misses some. The sample contains 150,000 or so clones, around half of which appear only once. The receptor comes from a human donor with alopecia areata. The chain is built from TRBV18 and TRBJ1-1, with TRBD1 as a possible D gene (5 bases). This sample comprised CD8+ T cells sorted from blood, obtained at week 4, from a patient treated with tofacitinib. The CDR3 here is CASSPPLRGMNTEAFF. The CDR3 DNA sequence: TGTGCCAGCTCACCACCGCTTAGGGGAATGAACACTGAAGCTTTCTTT.